This T cell receptor beta chain is drawn from a study of blood T cell repertoires in COVID-19. TCRdb's table, derived via immunoSEQ multiplex PCR, lists solely in-frame clones and lacks some. The table has some 120,000 clones, about 87% seen once; the top ten hold more than 2%. From germline, CDR1 is MRHNA and CDR2 SNTAGT. V shed 5 bases and J shed 0 bases, with 7 bases lying between them. The CDR3 has 14 residues. The sequence came from a woman aged 50 to 60 with acute or convalescent COVID-19. The sequencing sample was made of peripheral blood. The rearrangement uses TRBV6-4 and TRBJ1-4; D might be TRBD1 (6 bases). The CDR3 here is CASSTGPTNEKLFF. The CDR3 nucleotides read TGTGCCAGCAGTACAGGGCCAACTAATGAAAAACTGTTTTTT.